This T cell receptor (beta chain) appears in the sequencing data of a study of T-cell memory formation after mild COVID-19. A remark on this clonotype: Its antigen is unknown.

The CDR3 is 11 residues long. Germline V CDR1 and CDR2: KGHSY, FQNENV. With 6 bases removed from V and 3 bases from J, the gap between germline ends came to 2 bases. Notes on the study in general: Among clones peaking at day 37 in the second wave, SARS-CoV-2 specificity remained unconfirmed. While clones contracting from day 15 to 85 were balanced between CD4 and CD8, later expanders leaned CD4+. Mainly CM and EM harbored the contracting CD4+ clones; mainly EMRA harbored the CD8+ ones.

TCRdb fed the 5' RACE reads into MiXCR, producing one record per CDR3 protein. The table has 450,000 or so distinct CDR3 sequences, around a quarter seen once. Sequencing was done on a sample of PBMCs or a T cell subset sorted from them (not recorded which). The chain links TRBV16 to TRBJ1-4, with D uncertain. The sequence was collected from an adult woman who had mild COVID-19 (a few samples of this study predate the infection). Cell type and time point are not known. The CDR3 DNA reads TGTGCCAGCAGAGCTAATGAAAAACTGTTTTTT. Residues: CASRANEKLFF.